The 17 T cell receptor beta chains reported below all come from one sample, sequenced in a study of T cell responses to AZD1222 COVID-19 vaccine. Data came from immunoSEQ multiplex PCR; TCRdb stores just in-frame clones and leaves some out. The sample has about 120,000 clones, roughly nine tenths seen once. The sequencing used peripheral blood, collected 28 days after the second AZD1222 dose. The receptor set was obtained from an adult who received the AZD1222 COVID-19 vaccine.

The chain links TRBV7-2 to TRBJ1-5; D uncertain. The CDR3 covers 13 residues. From germline, CDR1 is SGHTA and CDR2 FQGNSA. The ends were cut back, 6 bases at V and 6 bases at J, with 12 bases in the middle. The CDR3 region is CASSGQEGQPQHF. CDR3 DNA: TGTGCCAGCAGTGGGCAGGAGGGTCAGCCCCAGCATTTT.

CDR3 in DNA: TGCGCCAGCGGCACAGGGCTTGGAATGAACACTGAAGCTTTCTTT. Encoded protein: CASGTGLGMNTEAFF. V usage is TRBV4-1 and J usage is TRBJ1-1; possibly TRBD1 for D (6 bases). V lost 8 bases, J lost 0 bases, and 16 bases lay in between. Looked up from germline, CDR1 is MGHRA and CDR2 is YSYEKL. The CDR3 has 15 amino acids.

This clone was counted once. The CDR3: CASSLLGATDTQYF. The CDR3 nucleotides are TGCGCCAGCTCCCTGTTGGGGGCGACAGATACGCAGTATTTT. V and J are TRBV5-1 and TRBJ2-3; tentative D call: TRBD1 (6 bases). Trimming pared 7 bases from V and 3 bases from J, leaving 15 bases between. From germline, CDR1 is SGHRS and CDR2 YFSETQ. The CDR3 spans 14 residues.

The J gene is TRBJ2-5, the V gene TRBV18; D remains ambiguous. The CDR3 is 14 amino acids. Trimming took 4 bases from V and 2 from J, leaving 11 bases between them. Germline assignment: CDR1 KGHSH and CDR2 LQKENI. In DNA, the CDR3 is TGTGCCAGCTCACTCAGCAAGGGACAAGAGACCCAGTACTTC. It specifies CASSLSKGQETQYF.

CDR3 sequence (DNA): TGTGCCAGCAGGGTGAGACTAGCGGGGGCAGGGGAGCAGTACTTC. Translation: CASRVRLAGAGEQYF. J is TRBJ2-7 and V is TRBV28; TRBD2 agrees at 12 bases. V lost 6 bases and J lost 7; bases outside the gene matches: 10. Germline lookup yields CDR1 MDHEN and CDR2 SYDVKM. The CDR3 extends over 15 amino acids. The full variable domain, its missing parts supplied by reference TRBV28 and TRBJ2-7, is DVKVTQSSRYLVKRTGEKVFLECVQDMDHENMFWYRQDPGLGLRLIYFSYDVKMKEKGDIPEGYSVSREKKERFSLILESASTNQTSMYLCASRVRLAGAGEQYFGPGTRLTVT.

The chain is built from TRBV5-5 and TRBJ1-1; TRBD1 is a possible D gene (6 bases). V dropped 3 bases and J dropped 0 bases, with 15 bases sitting between them. The length of the CDR3 is 16 residues. Germline V lookup: CDR1 SGHKS, CDR2 YYEKEE (reference sequence). The CDR3 DNA is TGTGCCAGCAGCTACAATCCCCAGGGGTTGAACACTGAAGCTTTCTTT. Translated: CASSYNPQGLNTEAFF.

V and J are TRBV7-3 and TRBJ1-1, with a tentative D call TRBD1 (6 bases). The CDR3 extends over 15 amino acids. The germline V and J ends were trimmed by 0 bases and 1 base, with 9 bases remaining between them. From germline, CDR1 is SGHTA and CDR2 FQGTGA. The CDR3 DNA reads TGTGCCAGCAGCTTAACGAAGGACAGGAACACTGAAGCTTTCTTT. It codes for CASSLTKDRNTEAFF.

This chain uses TRBV29-1 with TRBJ1-2; 8 bases line up with TRBD1. The CDR3 length is 13 residues. Germline CDR1 SQVTM, CDR2 ANQGSEA. V was clipped by 3 bases and J by 5 bases; unmatched bases: 5. In DNA form, the CDR3 reads TGCAGCGTTGAGGACAGGGCAGGGTATGGCTACACCTTC. As protein: CSVEDRAGYGYTF.

The gene calls are TRBV25-1 and TRBJ2-3; D may be TRBD1 (5 bases). The length of the CDR3 is 14 residues. Trimming shortened V by 5 bases and J by 0 bases, and 9 bases separated the two germline ends. Per the germline V gene, CDR1 is MGHDK and CDR2 is SYGVNS. The CDR3 loop is CASSPGQSTDTQYF. In nucleotides, the CDR3 is TGTGCCAGCAGTCCCGGACAAAGCACAGATACGCAGTATTTT.

The CDR3 sequence is CASSRDRTYGYTF. The CDR3 DNA sequence: TGTGCCAGCAGCCGGGACAGGACCTATGGCTACACCTTC. The rearrangement links TRBV6-2 or TRBV6-3 to TRBJ1-2; 8 nucleotides match TRBD1. After removal of 6 bases from V and 4 bases from J, the junction contained 4 bases not matched to a gene. This CDR3 is built from 13 residues. Germline-derived CDR1 and CDR2 are MNHEY and SVGEGT.

V and J are TRBV5-5 and TRBJ1-3; D remains unclear. The ends were cut back, 1 base at V and 0 bases at J, with 8 bases in the middle. The germline V gene encodes CDR1 SGHKS and CDR2 YYEKEE (reference sequence). CDR3 length: 15 amino acids. CDR3 nucleotide sequence: TGTGCCAGCAGCTTGCTGGTAGCCTCTGGAAACACCATATATTTT. Translation: CASSLLVASGNTIYF.

V gene TRBV7-9 combines with J gene TRBJ1-1; D may be TRBD1 (5 bases). CDR3 length: 14 residues. V lost 7 bases to trimming and J lost 7 bases, with 19 bases between them. Per the germline V gene, CDR1 is SEHNR and CDR2 is FQNEAQ (reference sequence). CDR3 sequence: CASTYAGGYSEAFF. The DNA for the CDR3 is TGTGCCAGCACCTATGCTGGGGGGTACAGTGAAGCTTTCTTT.

The chain employs TRBV7-3 and TRBJ2-5; D remains unclear. V gave up 1 base and J gave up 2 bases, with 5 bases separating them. The CDR3 extends over 13 amino acids. Germline lookup yields CDR1 SGHTA and CDR2 FQGTGA. The CDR3 nucleotides are TGTGCCAGCAGCTTAATGCGGCAAGAGACCCAGTACTTC. It codes for CASSLMRQETQYF.

J is TRBJ2-1 and V is TRBV11-3; 8 nucleotides agree with TRBD1. V lost 4 bases and J lost 0; bases outside the gene matches: 8. The V gene's germline CDR1 is SGHNT and CDR2 YENEEA. This CDR3 is built from 17 residues. The CDR3 DNA sequence: TGTGCCAGCAGCTCTACCTTTACAGGGGGCTCCTACAATGAGCAGTTCTTC. Protein: CASSSTFTGGSYNEQFF.

This chain connects TRBV3-1 (or the pseudogene TRBV3-2) to TRBJ2-3; TRBD2 agrees at 9 bases. Germline CDR1 is LGHDT and CDR2 is YNNKEL (reference sequence). This CDR3 has 17 amino acids. The ends lost 3 bases at V and 4 bases at J; junction bases unmatched: 11. The CDR3 here is CASSHFYSGGIPDTQYF. In nucleotides, the CDR3 is TGTGCCAGCAGCCATTTCTATAGCGGGGGAATCCCAGATACGCAGTATTTT.

This chain links TRBV6-6 with TRBJ1-1; maybe TRBD1 (5 bases). The CDR3 contains 14 residues. Germline loops: CDR1 MNHNY, CDR2 SVGAGI (reference sequence). The germline V and J ends were trimmed by 6 bases and 3 bases, with 14 bases remaining between them. In DNA, the CDR3 is TGTGCCAGCAGCCACAGGCTGCAGGACACTGAAGCTTTCTTT. Residues: CASSHRLQDTEAFF.

The gene calls are TRBV6-5 and TRBJ1-2; the D is unclear. Trimming took 0 bases from V and 1 from J, leaving 3 bases between them. Per germline, CDR1 MNHEY and CDR2 SVGAGI. The CDR3 length is 13 residues. CDR3 region: CASSYSGNYGYTF. For the CDR3, the DNA is TGTGCCAGCAGTTACTCCGGTAACTATGGCTACACCTTC.